This T cell receptor beta chain derives from a study of shared clonotypes between healthy human individuals. Study details: The cohort comprised a couple of women and a few men. Their ages spanned 18 to 49 years.

Naive-designated CD8 cells lacked CD45RO, were positively enriched for CCR7, and omitted terminally differentiated effector memory CD45RA+ cells. V gave up 7 bases and J gave up 4 bases, with 19 bases separating them. Germline V gene sequence: CDR1 MDHEN, CDR2 SYDVKM. CDR3 length equals 15 residues. The method was immunoSEQ multiplex PCR; TCRdb's version includes in-frame clones alone and lacks a portion of them. Of around 600,000 clones in the sample, 85% to 95% were seen once. Sequencing was done on a sample of naive CD8+ T cells sorted from blood. The chain uses TRBV28 and TRBJ1-2, with a weak D call TRBD1 (5 bases). The TCR originated in a woman aged 25 to 39 in good health. Here the CDR3 reads CASNPIRGMFYGYTF. CDR3 DNA sequence: TGTGCCAGCAATCCCATAAGGGGAATGTTCTATGGCTACACCTTC.